This TCR beta chain was captured in a study of blood T cells in healthy people across ages (dated by TCRdb to between 2014 and 2017). The study in broad terms: In model experiments, template switching captured roughly one uniquely barcoded TCR beta cDNA molecule for every two T cells. Using the same blood draw, the study looked at two additional independent replicas of 1 million unique cDNA reads for two donors, one aged 18 to 30 and the other aged 80 or older. To avoid experimental bias, donors of different ages were randomly spread across the sequencing lanes. To track age-related changes in TCR beta repertoire diversity, the study relied on deep sequencing normalized with unique cDNA molecular identifiers. The donors were divided into four age groups: young (average around 16 years), middle-aged (about 40), aged (about 61) and long-lived (about 80). What the work shows at the level of the full study, not this receptor alone: Since profiling was done on bulk unsorted PBMCs, naive and antigen-experienced compartments could not be conclusively compared. Estimates of total diversity based on one million sequenced T cells were considered lower bounds and underestimates. Compared with the aged group, the long-lived group had more naive CD4+ T cells, fewer expanded clones and increased TCR diversity, a pattern suggesting age selection. As age increased, observed TCR beta diversity per million T cells dropped in a roughly linear way, and a significant reduction was already evident by age 40. Because donor CMV infection status was unknown, age-related changes in expanded clonotypes were potentially confounded. The percentage of naive T cells measured by flow cytometry correlated strongly with observed TCR beta diversity.

Donors were 39 systemically healthy Caucasian individuals from Russia aged 6 to 90 years. Each donor gave 8 to 10 milliliters of peripheral blood, drawn into EDTA-treated Vacutainer tubes. Ficoll-Paque density-gradient centrifugation was used to isolate PBMCs, with at least 7 million per sample. Trizol reagent was used to extract total RNA from the PBMCs, yielding at least 5.5 micrograms per sample. For every donor, an aliquot of PBMCs went through flow cytometry to measure the percentages of naive CD45RAhigh/CD27high T cells. Details on this clonotype: Its antigen is still unknown. Base qualities are missing; no much larger clone stands one base away.

After removal of 5 bases from V and 4 bases from J, the junction retains 12 bases not matched to a gene. CDR1 and CDR2 (SEHNR, FQNEAQ) derive from the germline V gene (reference sequence). Including cysteine and phenylalanine, the CDR3 has 16 amino acids. Solely the CDR3 DNA is kept, with 48 bases framed from the first base. Libraries were constructed by 5' RACE. These reads were obtained on an Illumina HiSeq 2500. A second PCR of roughly 7 to 12 cycles was run with a J-beta primer mix and a sample-barcoded 5' primer. A unique molecular identifier was introduced onto each TCR beta cDNA molecule by a template-switch 5' adaptor carrying 12 random nucleotides. Each sample yielded at least 3 million CDR3-containing paired-end reads. First-strand cDNA was synthesized from all RNA with the Mint cDNA synthesis kit, primed by a TRBC-specific oligonucleotide. All cDNA was treated with uracil-DNA glycosylase and then went through a first 18-cycle PCR with the universal primers M1SS and BC2_uni_R. The study's own analysis went as follows. Each sample was normalized by randomly selecting 1 million high-quality reads, each carrying a distinct molecular identifier. Instead of being binned into consensus sequences, reads that shared molecular identifiers were thrown out. CDR3 identification, clonotype clustering and error correction used MiTCR with a Q25 quality threshold and the strictest error-elimination algorithm. A nonparametric unseen species model using Euler transformation provided a lower-bound estimate of total TCR beta diversity. The raw public data were reprocessed by TCRdb itself: fastp quality trimming at Q25, MiXCR clonotype calling, in-frame beta chains only. Identical CDR3 protein sequences are pooled into one entry, listed with their most common genes and DNA. The V and J calls were determined by TCRdb, not by the authors. The sample table shows roughly 730,000 distinct CDR3 sequences, and approximately 60% are seen once. In total, the top ten clones hold roughly 24% of the sample.

The receptor chain draws on TRBV7-9 and TRBJ2-3, with 7 bases in between that match TRBD1. The sequence was obtained from a man aged 35-49 years in good health. The specimen was blood. The CDR3 loop reads CASSPRQGMRADTQYF. The bases are TGTGCCAGCAGCCCGCGACAGGGAATGCGGGCAGATACGCAGTATTTT. Extended through the reference TRBV7-9 and TRBJ2-3 proteins, this CDR3 yields the full variable domain: DTGVSQNPRHKITKRGQNVTFRCDPISEHNRLYWYRQTLGQGPEFLTYFQNEAQLEKSRLLSDRFSAERPKGSFSTLEIQRTEQGDSAMYLCASSPRQGMRADTQYFGPGTRLTVL.